This TCR beta chain emerged from a study of immune cell composition in non-small cell lung cancer (dated by TCRdb to the late 2010s). Regarding the research as a whole: Histologic subtype, mostly lung adenocarcinoma or squamous cell carcinoma, was determined with H&E together with p63, CK5, Napsin A and TTF-1 immunohistochemistry. TCR-beta sequencing (Adaptive Biotechnologies) was performed on about 37 paired NSCLC tumour and non-adjacent lung specimens plus 26 tumour-only specimens. In supplementary cohort #1, which comprised around 11 lung adenocarcinoma cases, paired tumour/lung TCR-beta sequencing was performed and TIL populations were generated so that tumour reactivity could be assessed. A few tumour specimens that had TCR-beta data belonged to rare histological subtypes and were left out of the subtype comparisons. Study-level results and caveats: Smoking pack-years did not significantly correlate with tumour TCR-beta clonality. The reactivity cohort was only approximately 9 cases, and tumour-reactive clones were not shown to share sequences with the dominant in vivo tumour-associated clones. Across 9 to 11 adenocarcinoma cases, TIL tumour reactivity correlated strongly with maximal tumour-associated clone frequency but not with overall clonality. Significantly higher Top 10 clone scores and productive clonality were observed in lung squamous cell carcinoma than in lung adenocarcinoma tumours. Nearly half of NSCLC cases had tumour-associated clones >0.5%, with about four fifths of squamous carcinomas showing such clones compared with more than 25% of adenocarcinomas.

Genomic DNA was isolated with the QIAamp DNA kit from frozen aliquots of single-cell suspensions that had not been sorted. The tumour samples consisted of non-small cell lung cancer tissue that had been surgically resected. Tissues arrived within 2 hours of resection and were immediately processed into single-cell suspensions. Tissue was broken up mechanically, digested enzymatically with DNase I, collagenase I and hyaluronidase for roughly 32 minutes at 37 degrees C, and then filtered and RBC-lysed. The germline V gene gives CDR1 as SGHTA and CDR2 as FQGNSA. CDR3 length: 14 amino acids, cysteine to phenylalanine. Of the read, only the CDR3 DNA is kept; its 42 bases are in frame from base 1. The trim is 1 base for V and 7 bases for J, with a gap of 11 bases between the germline ends. In the case of this clone: The target of this receptor is not known. No base quality information exists; no much larger clone differs at one position.

A two-step multiplex PCR was used to amplify TCR-beta CDR3 regions from genomic DNA, and Illumina-compatible adaptors were added in the second step. As a commercial immunoSEQ service, TCR-beta immunosequencing was carried out on an Illumina platform. In the paper's pipeline: Repertoires were summarised by productive clonality and by Top 10 Clones, defined as the percentage of T-cell templates derived from the ten most frequent sequences. Productive clonality had a range of 0 to 1, where 1 means a monoclonal population. Tumour-associated clones, identified using log10 scatter plots, were defined as sequences that made up at least 0.1% of tumour T-cell templates and were not found in the matched non-adjacent lung. Analyses were done in GraphPad Prism7 and R, with Student's t-tests for two-group comparisons, ANOVA for stages, and linear regression for relationships. TCRdb retrieved this table from immuneACCESS and kept in-frame rearrangements only. Not all clones are present; in checked studies, unresolved V genes account for under half, and no reason is known for the remainder. That table is the source of V, J and clone size, and D and trimming were worked out from the DNA. Within this sample are approximately 1,000 clones, with over 65% of them counted one time only. Of the sample, over 60% is held by the ten largest clones.

The V gene is TRBV7-2 and the J gene is TRBJ1-3; the D gene is perhaps TRBD1, from 5 matching bases. This sequence was found in a human donor with non-small cell lung cancer. Sequencing was done on a sample of lung tumor tissue. For the CDR3, the sequence is CASSLGAGRNTIYF. The DNA sequence is as follows: TGTGCCAGCAGCTTAGGAGCAGGGCGGAACACCATATATTTT.